This T cell receptor (beta chain) comes out of a study of T cell changes during pregnancy in multiple sclerosis. Data came from immunoSEQ multiplex PCR; TCRdb stores just in-frame clones and leaves some out. The sample lists more than 55,000 clones, 80% to 95% occurring once. Trimming cost V 1 base and J 6 bases, with 22 bases left between them. Germline V gene sequence: CDR1 SGHDN, CDR2 FVKESK. CDR3 length equals 18 residues. The sequenced sample was peripheral blood, obtained in the first trimester of pregnancy. The receptor's source is a female donor with multiple sclerosis, enrolled in a pregnancy study. V and J are TRBV14 and TRBJ1-5, with D possibly TRBD1 on 5 matching bases. CDR3 coding DNA: TGTGCCAGCAGCCAAGGACCGTTCCCCAGGGTAATCACTCAGCCCCAGCATTTT. Residues: CASSQGPFPRVITQPQHF. Variable domain in full (rest from reference TRBV14 and TRBJ1-5): EAGVTQFPSHSVIEKGQTVTLRCDPISGHDNLYWYRRVMGKEIKFLLHFVKESKQDESGMPNNRFLAERTGGTYSTLKVQPAELEDSGVYFCASSQGPFPRVITQPQHFGDGTRLSIL.